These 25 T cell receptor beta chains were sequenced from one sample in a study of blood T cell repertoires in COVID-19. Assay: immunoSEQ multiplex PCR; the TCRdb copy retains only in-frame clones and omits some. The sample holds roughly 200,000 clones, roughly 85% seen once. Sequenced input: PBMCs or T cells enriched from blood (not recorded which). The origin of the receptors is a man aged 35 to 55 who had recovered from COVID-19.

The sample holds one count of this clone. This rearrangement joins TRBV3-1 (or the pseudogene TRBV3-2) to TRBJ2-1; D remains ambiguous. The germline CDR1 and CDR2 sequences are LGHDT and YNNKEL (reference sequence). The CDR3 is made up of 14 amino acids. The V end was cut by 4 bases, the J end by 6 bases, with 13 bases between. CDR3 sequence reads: CASSLRVVSNEQFF. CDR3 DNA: TGTGCCAGCAGCCTAAGAGTAGTATCCAATGAGCAGTTCTTC.

This chain's CDR3 is CASSIGVTSETQYF. CDR3 sequence (DNA): TGTGCCAGCAGCATAGGGGTAACCTCAGAGACCCAGTACTTC. The V gene is TRBV27, the J gene TRBJ2-5, with D possibly matching TRBD1 (5 bases). The germline V gene has CDR1 MNHEY and CDR2 SMNVEV (reference sequence). The CDR3 runs 14 residues. V lost 6 bases to trimming and J lost 4 bases, with 15 bases between them.

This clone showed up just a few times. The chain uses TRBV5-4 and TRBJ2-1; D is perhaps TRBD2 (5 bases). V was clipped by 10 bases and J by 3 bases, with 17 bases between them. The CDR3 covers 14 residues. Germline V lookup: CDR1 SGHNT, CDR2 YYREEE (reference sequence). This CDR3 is CAQVLAGNYNEQFF. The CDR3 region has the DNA TGTGCCCAAGTTCTCGCCGGGAACTACAATGAGCAGTTCTTC.

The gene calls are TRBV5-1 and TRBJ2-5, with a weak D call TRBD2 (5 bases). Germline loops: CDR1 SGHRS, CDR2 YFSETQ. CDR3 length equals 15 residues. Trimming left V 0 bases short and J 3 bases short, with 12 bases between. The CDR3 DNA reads TGCGCCAGCAGCTTGGGCGGGCCCGCGGAAGAGACCCAGTACTTC. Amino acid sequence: CASSLGGPAEETQYF.

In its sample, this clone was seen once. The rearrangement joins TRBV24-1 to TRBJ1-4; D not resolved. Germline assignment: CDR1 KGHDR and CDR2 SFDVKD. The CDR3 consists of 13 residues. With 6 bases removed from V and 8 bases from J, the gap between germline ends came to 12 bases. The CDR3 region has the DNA TGTGCCACCAGTCGGATCTCAGGCGAAAAACTGTTTTTT. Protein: CATSRISGEKLFF.

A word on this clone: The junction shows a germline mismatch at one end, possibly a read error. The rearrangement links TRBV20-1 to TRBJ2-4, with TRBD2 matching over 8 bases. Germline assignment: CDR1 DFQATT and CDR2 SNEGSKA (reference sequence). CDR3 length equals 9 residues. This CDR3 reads CRAGTSVVW. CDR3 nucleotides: TGCAGAGCGGGGACTAGTGTTGTGTGG.

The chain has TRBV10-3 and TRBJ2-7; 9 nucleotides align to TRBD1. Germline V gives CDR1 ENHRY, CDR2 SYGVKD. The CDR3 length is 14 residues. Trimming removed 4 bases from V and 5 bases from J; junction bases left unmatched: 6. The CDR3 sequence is CAISAPGQGDEQYF. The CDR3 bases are TGTGCCATCAGTGCTCCGGGACAGGGAGACGAGCAGTACTTC.

DNA of the CDR3: TGTGCCAGCAGTCCCGGAGACAGGGAGGCCCCCGAGCAGTACTTC. This gives the protein CASSPGDREAPEQYF. The V gene is TRBV28, the J gene TRBJ2-7; possibly TRBD1 for D (7 bases). The CDR3 spans 15 residues. V shed 5 bases and J shed 6 bases, with 20 bases lying between them. Germline V gives CDR1 MDHEN, CDR2 SYDVKM.

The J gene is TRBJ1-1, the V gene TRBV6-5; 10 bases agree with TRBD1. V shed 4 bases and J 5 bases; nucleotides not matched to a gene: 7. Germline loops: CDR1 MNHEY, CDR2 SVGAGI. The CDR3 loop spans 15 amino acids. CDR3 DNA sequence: TGTGCCAGCAGTTCCGGGACAGGGGTAGGTACTGAAGCTTTCTTT. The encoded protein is CASSSGTGVGTEAFF.

CDR3: CASRAPGTYEQYF. The CDR3 nucleotides are TGTGCCAGTAGGGCCCCGGGAACCTACGAGCAGTACTTC. V usage is TRBV19 and J usage is TRBJ2-7, with a weak D call TRBD2 (5 bases). The CDR3 runs 13 residues. Germline V gene data show CDR1 as LNHDA and CDR2 as SQIVND (reference sequence). The V end was cut by 6 bases, the J end by 2 bases, with 11 bases between.

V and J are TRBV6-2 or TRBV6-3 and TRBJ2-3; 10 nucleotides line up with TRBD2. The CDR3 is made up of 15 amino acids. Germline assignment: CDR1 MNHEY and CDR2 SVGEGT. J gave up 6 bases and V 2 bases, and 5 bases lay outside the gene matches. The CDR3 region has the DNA TGTGCCAGCAGTTACGCTCCGGGACTAGCGGATACGCAGTATTTT. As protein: CASSYAPGLADTQYF.

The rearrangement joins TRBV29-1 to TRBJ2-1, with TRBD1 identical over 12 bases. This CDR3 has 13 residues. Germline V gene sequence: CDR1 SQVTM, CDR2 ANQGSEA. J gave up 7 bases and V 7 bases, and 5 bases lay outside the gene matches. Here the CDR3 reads CSAGTGGSNEQFF. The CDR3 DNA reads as TGCAGCGCTGGGACAGGGGGCAGTAATGAGCAGTTCTTC.

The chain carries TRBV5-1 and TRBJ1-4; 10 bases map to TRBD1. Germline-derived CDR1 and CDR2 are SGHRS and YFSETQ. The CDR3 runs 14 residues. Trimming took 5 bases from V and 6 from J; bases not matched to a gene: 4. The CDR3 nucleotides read TGCGCCAGCAGACCCGGGACAGGGGATGAAAAACTGTTTTTT. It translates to CASRPGTGDEKLFF.

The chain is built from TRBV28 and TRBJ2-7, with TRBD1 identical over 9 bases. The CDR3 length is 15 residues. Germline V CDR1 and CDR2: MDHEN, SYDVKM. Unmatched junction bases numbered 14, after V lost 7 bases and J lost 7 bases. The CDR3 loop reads CASNLNWDRDVEQYF. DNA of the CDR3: TGTGCCAGCAACTTAAATTGGGACAGGGACGTTGAGCAGTACTTC.

The CDR3 is CAWSEDRVETQYF. DNA of the CDR3: TGTGCCTGGAGTGAGGACAGGGTAGAGACCCAGTACTTC. The chain combines TRBV30 with TRBJ2-5; TRBD1 matches at 8 bases. V trimming: 1 base; J trimming: 4 bases; junction bases outside the gene matches: 2. CDR1 and CDR2 (germline): GTSNPN, SVGIG (reference sequence). The CDR3 spans 13 residues. Filled out from reference TRBV30 and TRBJ2-5, the complete variable domain reads SQTIHQWPATLVQPVGSPLSLECTVEGTSNPNLYWYRQAAGRGLQLLFYSVGIGQISSEVPQNLSASRPQDRQFILSSKKLLLSDSGFYLCAWSEDRVETQYFGPGTRLLVL.

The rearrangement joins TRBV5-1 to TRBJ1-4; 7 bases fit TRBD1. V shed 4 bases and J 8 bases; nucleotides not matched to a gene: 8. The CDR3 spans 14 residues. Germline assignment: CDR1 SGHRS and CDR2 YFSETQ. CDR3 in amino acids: CASSHRGWEEKLFF. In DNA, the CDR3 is TGCGCCAGCAGCCACAGGGGATGGGAAGAAAAACTGTTTTTT.

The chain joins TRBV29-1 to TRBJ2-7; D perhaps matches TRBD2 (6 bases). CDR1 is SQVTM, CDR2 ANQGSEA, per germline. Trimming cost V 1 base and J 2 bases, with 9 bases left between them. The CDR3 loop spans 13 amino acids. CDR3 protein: CSVEVAGPYEQYF. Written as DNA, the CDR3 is TGCAGCGTTGAAGTTGCGGGGCCCTACGAGCAGTACTTC.

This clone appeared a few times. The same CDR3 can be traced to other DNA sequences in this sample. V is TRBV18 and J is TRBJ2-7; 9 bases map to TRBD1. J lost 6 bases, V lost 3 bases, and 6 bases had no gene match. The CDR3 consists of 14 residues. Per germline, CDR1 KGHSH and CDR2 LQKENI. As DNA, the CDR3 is TGTGCCAGCTCACCCCGGGACAGGGTTGGCGAGCAGTACTTC. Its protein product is CASSPRDRVGEQYF.

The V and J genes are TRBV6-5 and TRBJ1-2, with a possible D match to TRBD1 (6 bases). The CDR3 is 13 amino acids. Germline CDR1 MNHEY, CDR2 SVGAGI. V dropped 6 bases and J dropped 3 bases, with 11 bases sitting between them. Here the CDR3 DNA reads TGTGCCAGCAGCGGGGGGCCGGACTATGGCTACACCTTC. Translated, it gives CASSGGPDYGYTF.

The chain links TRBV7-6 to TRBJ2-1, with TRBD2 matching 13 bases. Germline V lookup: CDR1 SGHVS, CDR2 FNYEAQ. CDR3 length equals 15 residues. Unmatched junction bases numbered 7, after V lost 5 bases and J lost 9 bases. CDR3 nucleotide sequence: TGTGCCAGCAGCCAGACTAGCGGGGGGAGTGTTGAGCAGTTCTTC. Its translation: CASSQTSGGSVEQFF.

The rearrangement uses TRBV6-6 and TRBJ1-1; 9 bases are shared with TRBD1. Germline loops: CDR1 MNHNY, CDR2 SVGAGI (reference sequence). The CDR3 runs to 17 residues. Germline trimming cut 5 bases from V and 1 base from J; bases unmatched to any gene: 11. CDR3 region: CASSPMDRGISNTEAFF. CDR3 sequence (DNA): TGTGCCAGCAGTCCCATGGACAGGGGAATTTCGAACACTGAAGCTTTCTTT.

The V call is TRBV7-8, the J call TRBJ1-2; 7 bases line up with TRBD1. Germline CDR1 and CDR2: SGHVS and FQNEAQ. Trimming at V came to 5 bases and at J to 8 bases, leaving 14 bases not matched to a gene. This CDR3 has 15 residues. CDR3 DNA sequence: TGTGCCAGCAGCCGAGGGACAGCGTTACTGGAAGGCTACACCTTC. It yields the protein CASSRGTALLEGYTF.

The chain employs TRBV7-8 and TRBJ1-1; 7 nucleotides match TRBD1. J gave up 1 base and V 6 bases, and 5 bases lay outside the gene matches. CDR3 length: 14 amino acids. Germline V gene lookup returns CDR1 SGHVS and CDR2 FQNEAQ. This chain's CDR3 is CASSLWTGNTEAFF. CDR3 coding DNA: TGTGCCAGCAGTTTGTGGACAGGGAACACTGAAGCTTTCTTT.

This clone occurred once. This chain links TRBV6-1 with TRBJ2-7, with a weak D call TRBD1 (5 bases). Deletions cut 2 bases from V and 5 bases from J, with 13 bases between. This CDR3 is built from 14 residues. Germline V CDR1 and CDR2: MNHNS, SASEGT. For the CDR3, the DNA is TGTGCCAGCAGTGAAAGCCAGGGTTTCGACGAGCAGTACTTC. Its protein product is CASSESQGFDEQYF.

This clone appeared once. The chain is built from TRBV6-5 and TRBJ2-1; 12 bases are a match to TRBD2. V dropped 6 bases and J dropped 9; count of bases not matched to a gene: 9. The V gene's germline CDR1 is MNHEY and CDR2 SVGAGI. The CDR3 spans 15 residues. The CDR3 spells CASSALGLAGSEQFF. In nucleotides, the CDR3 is TGTGCCAGCAGCGCACTGGGACTAGCGGGTTCTGAGCAGTTCTTC.